This T cell receptor (beta chain) comes out of a study of cytomegalovirus exposure and HLA in healthy donors. The study, taken as a whole, reports: Over 150 TCR beta chains were listed as cytomegalovirus-associated. As was reported, the classifier diagnosed cytomegalovirus status with high specificity and sensitivity.

Germline values: CDR1 SEHNR, CDR2 FQNEAQ (reference sequence). The CDR3 spans 14 residues. The ends were cut back, 3 bases at V and 6 bases at J, with 14 bases in the middle. The protocol was immunoSEQ multiplex PCR, while the TCRdb copy is restricted to in-frame clones and leaves out a portion. The table lists 150,000 to 200,000 clones, roughly nine tenths of them singletons, with 7.2% in the top ten. Comment on this clone: Its antigen remains unknown.

The receptor's source is a man aged 25-45 years in good health and CMV-seropositive. The chain employs TRBV7-9 and TRBJ2-5; D is perhaps TRBD2 (5 bases). The sample taken for sequencing was PBMCs. The CDR3 nucleotides are TGTGCCAGCAGCTTTTTCCCCGGGGAAAAGACCCAGTACTTC. This translates into CASSFFPGEKTQYF.